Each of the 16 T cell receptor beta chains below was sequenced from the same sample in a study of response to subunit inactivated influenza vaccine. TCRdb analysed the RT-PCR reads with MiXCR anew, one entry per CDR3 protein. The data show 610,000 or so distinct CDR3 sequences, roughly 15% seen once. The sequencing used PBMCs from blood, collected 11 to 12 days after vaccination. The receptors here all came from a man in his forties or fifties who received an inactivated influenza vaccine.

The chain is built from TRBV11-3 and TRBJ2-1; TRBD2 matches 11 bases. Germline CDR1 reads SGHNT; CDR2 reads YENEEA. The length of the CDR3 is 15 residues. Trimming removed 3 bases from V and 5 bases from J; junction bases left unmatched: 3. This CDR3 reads CASSFSGGANNEQFF. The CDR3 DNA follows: TGTGCCAGCAGCTTTAGCGGGGGGGCGAACAATGAGCAGTTCTTC.

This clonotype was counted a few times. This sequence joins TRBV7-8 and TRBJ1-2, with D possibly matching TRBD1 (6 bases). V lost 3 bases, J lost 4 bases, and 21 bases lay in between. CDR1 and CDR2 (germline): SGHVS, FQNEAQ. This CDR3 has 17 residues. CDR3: CASSFPGIRDTGYGYTF. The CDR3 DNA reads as TGTGCCAGCAGCTTCCCAGGAATCAGGGACACGGGCTATGGCTACACCTTC.

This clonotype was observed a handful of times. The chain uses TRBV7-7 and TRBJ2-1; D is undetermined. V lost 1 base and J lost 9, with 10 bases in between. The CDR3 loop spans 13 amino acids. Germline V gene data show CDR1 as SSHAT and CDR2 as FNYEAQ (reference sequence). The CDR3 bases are TGTGCCAGCAGCTTAGGGTTGTTTGGTGAGCAGTTCTTC. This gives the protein CASSLGLFGEQFF.

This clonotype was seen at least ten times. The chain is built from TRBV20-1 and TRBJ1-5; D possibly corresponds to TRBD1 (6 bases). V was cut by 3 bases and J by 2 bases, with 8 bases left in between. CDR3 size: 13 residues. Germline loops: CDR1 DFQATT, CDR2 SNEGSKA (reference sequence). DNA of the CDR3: TGCAGTGCTAGCAGGGGTGGCAATCAGCCCCAGCATTTT. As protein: CSASRGGNQPQHF.

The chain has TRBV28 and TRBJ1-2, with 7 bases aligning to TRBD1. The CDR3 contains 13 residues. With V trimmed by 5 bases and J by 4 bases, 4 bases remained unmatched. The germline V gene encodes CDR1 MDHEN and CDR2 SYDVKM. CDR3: CASSRDRVYGYTF. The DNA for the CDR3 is TGTGCCAGCAGTCGCGACAGGGTCTATGGCTACACCTTC.

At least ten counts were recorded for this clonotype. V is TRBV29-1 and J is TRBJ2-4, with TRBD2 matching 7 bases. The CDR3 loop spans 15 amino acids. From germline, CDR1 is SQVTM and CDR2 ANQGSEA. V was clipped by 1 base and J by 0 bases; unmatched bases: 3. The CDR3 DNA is TGCAGCGTTGAAGGATTAGCGGGAGCCAAAAACATTCAGTACTTC. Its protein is CSVEGLAGAKNIQYF.

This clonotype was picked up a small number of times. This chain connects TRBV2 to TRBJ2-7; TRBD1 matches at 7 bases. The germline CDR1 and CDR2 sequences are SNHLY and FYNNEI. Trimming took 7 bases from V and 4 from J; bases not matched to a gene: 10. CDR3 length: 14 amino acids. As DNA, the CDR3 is TGTGCCAGCATTCCGACAGGGAGTTTTTACGAGCAGTACTTC. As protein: CASIPTGSFYEQYF. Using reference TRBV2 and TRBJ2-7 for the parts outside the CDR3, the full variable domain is EPEVTQTPSHQVTQMGQEVILRCVPISNHLYFYWYRQILGQKVEFLVSFYNNEISEKSEIFDDQFSVERPDGSNFTLKIRSTKLEDSAMYFCASIPTGSFYEQYFGPGTRLTVT.

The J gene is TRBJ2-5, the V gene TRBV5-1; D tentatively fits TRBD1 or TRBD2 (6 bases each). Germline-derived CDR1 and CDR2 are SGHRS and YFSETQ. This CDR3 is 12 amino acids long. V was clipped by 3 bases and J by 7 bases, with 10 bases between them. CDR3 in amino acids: CASSSEGGTQYF. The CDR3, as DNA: TGCGCCAGCAGCTCCGAGGGGGGGACCCAGTACTTC.

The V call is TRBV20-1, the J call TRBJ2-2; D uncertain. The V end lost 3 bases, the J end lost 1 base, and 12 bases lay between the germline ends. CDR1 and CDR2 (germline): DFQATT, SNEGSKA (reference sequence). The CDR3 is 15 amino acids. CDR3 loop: CSARRKGRNTGELFF. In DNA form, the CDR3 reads TGCAGTGCTAGGCGGAAGGGCAGGAACACCGGGGAGCTGTTTTTT.

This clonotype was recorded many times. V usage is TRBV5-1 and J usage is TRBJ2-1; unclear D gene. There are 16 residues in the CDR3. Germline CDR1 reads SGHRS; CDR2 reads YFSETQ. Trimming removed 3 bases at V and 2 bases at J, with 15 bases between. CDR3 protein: CASSWRPSRTYNEQFF. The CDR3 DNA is TGCGCCAGCAGCTGGAGACCGAGCCGTACCTACAATGAGCAGTTCTTC.

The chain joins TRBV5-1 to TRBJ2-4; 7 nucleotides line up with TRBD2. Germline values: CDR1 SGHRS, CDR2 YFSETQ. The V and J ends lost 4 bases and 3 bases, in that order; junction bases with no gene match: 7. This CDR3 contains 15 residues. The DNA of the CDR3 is TGCGCCAGCAGCCCCTGGGGGGGGGACAAAAACATTCAGTACTTC. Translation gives CASSPWGGDKNIQYF.

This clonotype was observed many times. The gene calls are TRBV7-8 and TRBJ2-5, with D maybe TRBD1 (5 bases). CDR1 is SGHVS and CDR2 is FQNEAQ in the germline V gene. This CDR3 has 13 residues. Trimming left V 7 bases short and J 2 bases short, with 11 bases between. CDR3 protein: CASTRGYQETQYF. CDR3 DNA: TGTGCCAGCACAAGGGGATATCAAGAGACCCAGTACTTC.

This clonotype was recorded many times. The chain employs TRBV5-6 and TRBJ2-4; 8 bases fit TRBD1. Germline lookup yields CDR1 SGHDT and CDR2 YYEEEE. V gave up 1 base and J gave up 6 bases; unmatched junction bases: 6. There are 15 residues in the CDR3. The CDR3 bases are TGTGCCAGCAGCTTGCCAGGGGGCGTAAGAAACATTCAGTACTTC. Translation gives CASSLPGGVRNIQYF.

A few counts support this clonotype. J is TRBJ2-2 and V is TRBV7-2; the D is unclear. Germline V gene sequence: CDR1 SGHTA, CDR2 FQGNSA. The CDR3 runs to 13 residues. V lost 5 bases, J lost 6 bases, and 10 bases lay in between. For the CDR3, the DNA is TGTGCCAGCAGCACCTACTCTTCCGGGGAGCTGTTTTTT. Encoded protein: CASSTYSSGELFF.

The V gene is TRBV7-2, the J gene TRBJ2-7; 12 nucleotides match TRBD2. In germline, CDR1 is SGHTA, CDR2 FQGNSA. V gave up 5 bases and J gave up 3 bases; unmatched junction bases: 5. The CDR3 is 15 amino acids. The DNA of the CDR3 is TGTGCCAGCAGCGCGACTAGCGGGGGAGGCTACGAGCAGTACTTC. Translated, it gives CASSATSGGGYEQYF.

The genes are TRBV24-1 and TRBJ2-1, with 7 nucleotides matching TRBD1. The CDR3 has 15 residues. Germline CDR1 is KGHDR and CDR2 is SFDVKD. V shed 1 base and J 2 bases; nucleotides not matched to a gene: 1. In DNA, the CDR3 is TGTGCCACCAGTGATTTACAGGGGACCTACAATGAGCAGTTCTTC. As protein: CATSDLQGTYNEQFF.